Listed below are T cell receptor beta chains from one sample, sequenced in a study of shared clonotypes between healthy human individuals. TCRdb's table, derived via immunoSEQ multiplex PCR, lists solely in-frame clones and lacks some. Among around 530,000 clones, roughly 79% were seen once, and the ten largest hold around 13%. Material: PBMCs. The origin of the receptors is a woman aged 40 to 49 in good health. Some clones in this sample may be carry-over from other donors' samples. CDR3s include the opening cysteine and the closing phenylalanine or tryptophan. A D gene is named only where the DNA matches it firmly. The listing skips clone size in some rows; elsewhere it reads once, few, many or a size class.

D gene: NA; clone size: NA; J gene: TRBJ2-2; CDR3 length: 15; V gene: TRBV7-6; CDR3 protein: CASSLVPRNTGELFF; CDR3 DNA: TGTGCCAGCAGCTTAGTGCCGAGGAACACCGGGGAGCTGTTTTTT
D gene: TRBD2; clone size: NA; J gene: TRBJ2-3; CDR3 length: 15; V gene: TRBV5-1; CDR3 protein: CASSFSGPRGDTQYF; CDR3 DNA: TGCGCCAGCAGCTTTAGCGGGCCCCGCGGGGATACGCAGTATTTT
D gene: NA; clone size: NA; J gene: TRBJ2-7; CDR3 length: 13; V gene: TRBV19; CDR3 protein: CASSRGRTYEQYF; CDR3 DNA: TGTGCCAGTAGTAGGGGCAGAACCTACGAGCAGTACTTC
D gene: NA; clone size: many; J gene: TRBJ1-2; CDR3 length: 15; V gene: TRBV7-2; CDR3 protein: CASSQQGKANYGYTF; CDR3 DNA: TGTGCCAGCAGCCAACAGGGAAAAGCTAACTATGGCTACACCTTC
D gene: NA; clone size: many; J gene: TRBJ1-1; CDR3 length: 14; V gene: TRBV19; CDR3 protein: CASSIGGQNTEAFF; CDR3 DNA: TGTGCCAGTAGTATAGGCGGACAGAACACTGAAGCTTTCTTT
D gene: TRBD2; clone size: NA; J gene: TRBJ2-2; CDR3 length: 18; V gene: TRBV28; CDR3 protein: CASSPVGGRALNTGELFF; CDR3 DNA: TGTGCCAGCAGTCCGGTGGGCGGGAGGGCCCTGAACACCGGGGAGCTGTTTTTT
D gene: NA; clone size: NA; J gene: TRBJ2-1; CDR3 length: 16; V gene: TRBV18; CDR3 protein: CASSPPVEFRYNEQFF; CDR3 DNA: TGTGCCAGCTCACCACCGGTCGAATTTCGTTACAATGAGCAGTTCTTC
D gene: TRBD1; clone size: NA; J gene: TRBJ1-4; CDR3 length: 16; V gene: TRBV30; CDR3 protein: CAWSAPGRDRDEKLFF; CDR3 DNA: TGTGCCTGGAGTGCCCCTGGCCGGGACAGGGATGAAAAACTGTTTTTT
D gene: NA; clone size: NA; J gene: TRBJ2-3; CDR3 length: 13; V gene: TRBV15; CDR3 protein: CATSRDLQNTQYF; CDR3 DNA: TGTGCCACCAGCAGAGATCTCCAAAATACGCAGTATTTT
D gene: NA; clone size: NA; J gene: TRBJ2-6; CDR3 length: 14; V gene: TRBV10-3; CDR3 protein: CAISELRGANVLTF; CDR3 DNA: TGTGCCATCAGTGAGTTGAGGGGGGCCAACGTCCTGACTTTC
D gene: NA; clone size: NA; J gene: TRBJ1-1; CDR3 length: 14; V gene: TRBV5-1; CDR3 protein: CASSLERANTEAFF; CDR3 DNA: TGCGCCAGCAGCTTGGAGCGGGCGAACACTGAAGCTTTCTTT
D gene: NA; clone size: few; J gene: TRBJ1-1; CDR3 length: 13; V gene: TRBV6-4; CDR3 protein: CASSVGAETEAFF; CDR3 DNA: TGTGCCAGCAGTGTGGGGGCCGAAACTGAAGCTTTCTTT
D gene: NA; clone size: NA; J gene: TRBJ2-1; CDR3 length: 13; V gene: TRBV29-1; CDR3 protein: CSVLWRTDNEQFF; CDR3 DNA: TGCAGCGTTTTGTGGAGGACCGACAATGAGCAGTTCTTC
D gene: TRBD1; clone size: NA; J gene: TRBJ1-2; CDR3 length: 15; V gene: TRBV5-1; CDR3 protein: CASSPNRGRGDGYTF; CDR3 DNA: TGCGCCAGCAGCCCGAACAGGGGGCGAGGGGATGGCTACACCTTC
D gene: NA; clone size: NA; J gene: TRBJ2-7; CDR3 length: 15; V gene: TRBV6-5; CDR3 protein: CASSREGLSSYEQYF; CDR3 DNA: TGTGCCAGCAGCAGAGAGGGGTTGTCGTCCTACGAGCAGTACTTC
D gene: NA; clone size: once; J gene: TRBJ2-3; CDR3 length: 14; V gene: TRBV6-4; CDR3 protein: CASSRDTFTDTQYF; CDR3 DNA: TGTGCCAGCAGCCGGGACACCTTCACAGATACGCAGTATTTT
D gene: TRBD2; clone size: NA; J gene: TRBJ2-5; CDR3 length: 13; V gene: TRBV29-1; CDR3 protein: CSVAAGGRETQYF; CDR3 DNA: TGCAGCGTGGCTGCGGGGGGCAGGGAGACCCAGTACTTC
D gene: NA; clone size: NA; J gene: TRBJ2-2; CDR3 length: 14; V gene: TRBV6-6; CDR3 protein: CASSYSVAAGELFF; CDR3 DNA: TGTGCCAGCAGTTACTCGGTGGCGGCCGGGGAGCTGTTTTTT
D gene: NA; clone size: NA; J gene: TRBJ1-4; CDR3 length: 13; V gene: TRBV18; CDR3 protein: CASSRAGDEKLFF; CDR3 DNA: TGTGCCAGCTCACGCGCGGGGGATGAAAAACTGTTTTTT